The subject of this entry is one T cell receptor (beta chain). The sample originates from a study of cytomegalovirus exposure and HLA in healthy donors. The CDR3 is made up of 17 amino acids. The germline gives CDR1 SGDLS, CDR2 YYNGEE. V shed 3 bases, J shed 3 bases, and the junction held 6 bases outside the gene matches. Primers: 60 Vbeta forward and 13 Jbeta reverse. The method was immunoSEQ multiplex PCR; TCRdb's version includes in-frame clones alone and lacks a portion of them. The sample shows about 120,000 clones, roughly four fifths of them seen only once. This clonotype originated in a man in his thirties or forties in good health and CMV-seropositive. What was sequenced was PBMCs. The chain is built from TRBV9 and TRBJ2-3, with TRBD2 matching over 14 bases. CDR3 coding DNA: TGTGCCAGCAGCGAGGGGACTAGCGGGAGTTTAACAGATACGCAGTATTTT. It translates to CASSEGTSGSLTDTQYF.